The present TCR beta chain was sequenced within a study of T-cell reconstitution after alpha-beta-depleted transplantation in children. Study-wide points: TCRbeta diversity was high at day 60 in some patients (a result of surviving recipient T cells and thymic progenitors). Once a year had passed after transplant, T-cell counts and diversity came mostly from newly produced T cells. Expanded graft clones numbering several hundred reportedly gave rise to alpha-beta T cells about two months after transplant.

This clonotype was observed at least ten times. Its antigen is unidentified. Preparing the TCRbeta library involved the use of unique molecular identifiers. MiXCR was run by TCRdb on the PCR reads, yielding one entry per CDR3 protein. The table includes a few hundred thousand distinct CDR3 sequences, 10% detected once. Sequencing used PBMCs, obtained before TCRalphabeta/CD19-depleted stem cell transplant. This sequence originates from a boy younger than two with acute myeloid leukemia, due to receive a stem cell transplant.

The CDR3 DNA is TGTGCCAGCAGTCGGTGGGGCGATCAGCCCCAGCATTTT. Encoded protein: CASSRWGDQPQHF. V is TRBV28 and J is TRBJ1-5; maybe TRBD1 (5 bases). CDR3 length: 13 residues. V was clipped by 5 bases and J by 5 bases, with 10 bases between them. Germline CDR1 reads MDHEN; CDR2 reads SYDVKM.